The source of this TCR beta chain is a study of long-term antiretroviral therapy in people with HIV. With respect to this clone: Its target is unknown.

Study outcomes and limitations: Among HIV repertoires, CDR3 length ranges were narrower than those of controls. It was not possible to obtain data on ART adherence, viral resistance or therapy changes.

CDR1 is MGHRA, CDR2 YSYEKL, per germline. The CDR3 length is 18 residues. Unmatched junction bases numbered 11, after V lost 0 bases and J lost 3 bases. Researchers report immunoSEQ v3.0 was run at survey level. Assay used: immunoSEQ multiplex PCR; TCRdb lists only in-frame clones, some missing. The sample contains around 10,000 clones, 84% of which appear only once. The chain employs TRBV4-1 and TRBJ2-7, with TRBD2 matching 10 bases. Here the sequenced sample was unsorted PBMCs, taken 0.3 years before starting antiretroviral therapy. This TCR derives from a man younger than 45 with HIV. Here the CDR3 DNA reads TGCGCCAGCAGCCAAGATGTACCAACTAGCGGGATTCTCTACGAGCAGTACTTC. It is translated as CASSQDVPTSGILYEQYF.